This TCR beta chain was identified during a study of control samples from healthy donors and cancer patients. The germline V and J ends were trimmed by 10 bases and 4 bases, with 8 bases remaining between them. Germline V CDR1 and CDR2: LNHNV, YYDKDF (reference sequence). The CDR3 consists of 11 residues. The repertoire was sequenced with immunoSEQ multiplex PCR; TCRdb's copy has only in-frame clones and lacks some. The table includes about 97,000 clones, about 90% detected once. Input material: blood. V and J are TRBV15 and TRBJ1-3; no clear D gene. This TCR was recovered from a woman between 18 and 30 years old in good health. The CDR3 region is CAILGGNTIYF. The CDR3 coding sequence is TGTGCCATTCTAGGGGGAAACACCATATATTTT.